The clone carrying this TCR beta chain was seen repeatedly, ten times or more. These data belong to a study of early T cells in non-severe SARS-CoV-2 infection. Whole-study context: Sequencing of unsorted whole blood was done on bulk RNA, leaving chains unpaired.

Trimming removed 3 bases at V and 9 bases at J, with 9 bases between. The CDR3 extends over 12 amino acids. CDR1 is LNHDA and CDR2 is SQIVND in the germline V gene (reference sequence). Individual cDNA molecules each received unique molecular identifiers attached to them. TCRdb ran MiXCR on the 5' RACE reads and lists one entry per CDR3 protein. The table lists 40,000 to 55,000 distinct CDR3 sequences, 7.7% of them singletons. The TCR sequence derives from an adult who was a healthcare worker with PCR-confirmed SARS-CoV-2 infection or an uninfected control (not recorded which). The specimen sequenced was whole blood. The J gene is TRBJ2-1, the V gene TRBV19; tentative D call: TRBD2 (7 bases). Here the CDR3 reads CASSMGGAEQFF. CDR3 DNA: TGTGCCAGTAGTATGGGGGGGGCTGAGCAGTTCTTC. The full variable domain, its missing parts supplied by reference TRBV19 and TRBJ2-1, is DGGITQSPKYLFRKEGQNVTLSCEQNLNHDAMYWYRQDPGQGLRLIYYSQIVNDFQKGDIAEGYSVSREKKESFPLTVTSAQKNPTAFYLCASSMGGAEQFFGPGTRLTVL.